This T cell receptor (beta chain) was sequenced for a study of PD-1 blockade in classical Hodgkin lymphoma. Germline V gives CDR1 MNHEY, CDR2 SVGAGI. This CDR3 spans 15 amino acids. Deletions cut 6 bases from V and 0 bases from J, with 12 bases between. Time point given: cycle 4 day 1 (C4D1), after less than 7 weeks of nivolumab. Exposure to brentuximab vedotin varied, and each patient had relapsed following autologous stem cell transplantation. Assay: immunoSEQ multiplex PCR; the TCRdb copy retains only in-frame clones and omits some. The sample consists of 110,000 or so clones, more than 70% of them appearing once.

V usage is TRBV6-5 and J usage is TRBJ1-5, with D possibly being TRBD1 (6 bases). This receptor was taken from a human donor with classical Hodgkin lymphoma. Sequenced here: peripheral blood mononuclear cells (PBMCs), sampled before the fourth cycle of nivolumab. Here the CDR3 reads CASRPRGYSNQPQHF. The CDR3 nucleotides are TGTGCCAGCAGACCCAGGGGTTATAGCAATCAGCCCCAGCATTTT.